These 30 T cell receptor beta chains were all obtained from the same sample, sequenced in a study of T cell repertoires in cytomegalovirus infection. TCRdb reprocessed the reads via MiXCR and lists one record per CDR3 protein. The sample holds approximately 170,000 distinct CDR3 sequences; over 13% are singletons and the top ten take around 27%. Material for sequencing was PBMCs. These receptors were taken from a human donor in good health (CMV status not recorded). Some clones in this sample may be carry-over from other donors' samples.

This chain joins TRBV6-2 or TRBV6-3 and TRBJ2-5, with TRBD2 matching over 7 bases. CDR1 and CDR2 (germline): MNHEY, SVGEGT. J was trimmed by 2 bases and V by 2 bases; bases with no gene match: 8. The CDR3 contains 16 residues. The CDR3 here is CASSYDWGGGQETQYF. CDR3 nucleotides: TGTGCCAGCAGTTACGATTGGGGGGGGGGACAAGAGACCCAGTACTTC.

This clonotype has more than one count but fewer than ten. The chain links TRBV20-1 to TRBJ2-5; D is possibly TRBD1 (5 bases). The CDR3 consists of 16 residues. Per germline, CDR1 DFQATT and CDR2 SNEGSKA (reference sequence). V lost 0 bases and J lost 0, with 14 bases in between. The CDR3 DNA sequence: TGCAGTGCTAGAGATGAAGGGGCTTCGTACCAAGAGACCCAGTACTTC. It is translated as CSARDEGASYQETQYF.

This clonotype appeared many times. The CDR3 spells CASSSYGYYGYTF. The CDR3 nucleotides read TGTGCCAGCAGCAGCTACGGATACTATGGCTACACCTTC. This chain connects TRBV7-3 to TRBJ1-2; D gene unclear. In germline, CDR1 is SGHTA, CDR2 FQGTGA. Trimming removed 5 bases from V and 3 bases from J, with 10 bases in between. The CDR3 spans 13 residues.

This clonotype came up a few times. The J gene is TRBJ2-5, the V gene TRBV24-1; D call uncertain. Trimming left V 9 bases short and J 1 base short, with 17 bases between. The germline gives CDR1 KGHDR, CDR2 SFDVKD. CDR3 length equals 15 residues. The CDR3 loop reads CATSPGAIAQETQYF. The CDR3 coding sequence is TGTGCCACCTCGCCCGGAGCCATCGCCCAAGAGACCCAGTACTTC.

This clonotype was counted at least ten times. V usage is TRBV7-2 and J usage is TRBJ1-5; D not resolved. Germline lookup yields CDR1 SGHTA and CDR2 FQGNSA. The V end was cut by 1 base, the J end by 1 base, with 8 bases between. The CDR3 has 15 residues. CDR3 sequence reads: CASSLGSDSNQPQHF. CDR3 coding DNA: TGTGCCAGCAGCTTAGGGTCAGACAGCAATCAGCCCCAGCATTTT.

At least ten counts were recorded for this clonotype. The chain uses TRBV6-2 or TRBV6-3 and TRBJ1-1; perhaps TRBD1 as D (6 bases). Germline values: CDR1 MNHEY, CDR2 SVGEGT. V lost 7 bases to trimming and J lost 1 base, with 16 bases between them. The length of the CDR3 is 15 residues. The CDR3, as DNA: TGTGCCAGCAAACGCGGGGGGCTGTGGAACACTGAAGCTTTCTTT. Protein product: CASKRGGLWNTEAFF.

This clonotype was seen at least ten times. This chain links TRBV7-2 with TRBJ2-7; TRBD1 aligns across 11 bases. The CDR3 loop spans 14 amino acids. Trimming took 5 bases from V and 6 from J; bases not matched to a gene: 6. CDR1 is SGHTA and CDR2 is FQGNSA in the germline V gene. CDR3 nucleotides: TGTGCCAGCAGCCGGACAGGGGGCGGGAGCGAGCAGTACTTC. Translated, it gives CASSRTGGGSEQYF.

This clonotype was found many times. The chain employs TRBV7-9 and TRBJ2-7; perhaps D is TRBD1 or TRBD2 (5 bases each). Trimming took off 10 bases at V and 2 bases at J, with 12 bases between the two ends. The CDR3 covers 12 residues. Germline-derived CDR1 and CDR2 are SEHNR and FQNEAQ (reference sequence). The CDR3 loop reads CATPGAAYEQYF. CDR3 nucleotide sequence: TGTGCCACCCCCGGGGCAGCCTACGAGCAGTACTTC.

The sample holds many counts of this clonotype. This rearrangement joins TRBV19 to TRBJ2-7; D uncertain. The CDR3 extends over 11 amino acids. CDR1 and CDR2 from the germline V gene are LNHDA and SQIVND (reference sequence). V was clipped by 5 bases and J by 4 bases, with 6 bases between them. CDR3 DNA sequence: TGTGCCAGTAGTGCCGGGTACGAGCAGTACTTC. This encodes CASSAGYEQYF.

This clonotype came up many times. The gene calls are TRBV5-5 and TRBJ1-1, with D uncertain. Germline values: CDR1 SGHKS, CDR2 YYEKEE (reference sequence). The CDR3 is 13 amino acids. Trimming left V 4 bases short and J 8 bases short, with 15 bases between. DNA of the CDR3: TGTGCCAGCAGCCTGGAGCTCATGGCGGAAGCTTTCTTT. Its translation: CASSLELMAEAFF.

This rearrangement joins TRBV24-1 to TRBJ1-2; D ambiguous. The V end was cut by 1 base, the J end by 7 bases, with 6 bases between. Per germline, CDR1 KGHDR and CDR2 SFDVKD. The CDR3 runs 12 residues. The CDR3 reads CATSDFRSGYTF. DNA for the CDR3: TGTGCCACCAGTGATTTCAGGTCTGGCTACACCTTC.

This clonotype was seen a handful of times. The V gene is TRBV18, the J gene TRBJ2-1; D might be TRBD1 or TRBD2, each matching 6 bases. The V end lost 2 bases, the J end lost 0 bases, and 23 bases lay between the germline ends. CDR1 and CDR2 from the germline V gene are KGHSH and LQKENI. The CDR3 runs to 20 residues. Here the CDR3 reads CASSPSRGSGGSSSYNEQFF. CDR3 bases: TGTGCCAGCTCACCATCAAGGGGGAGCGGAGGGAGTTCCTCCTACAATGAGCAGTTCTTC.

This clonotype was counted at least ten times. The rearrangement uses TRBV25-1 and TRBJ1-1; D may be TRBD1 (5 bases). The ends were cut back, 3 bases at V and 4 bases at J, with 15 bases in the middle. This CDR3 comprises 15 residues. Germline-derived CDR1 and CDR2 are MGHDK and SYGVNS. The CDR3 bases are TGTGCCAGCAGTGATATTGGGACCGTAATCACTGAAGCTTTCTTT. This encodes CASSDIGTVITEAFF.

This clonotype came up a few times. This chain connects TRBV7-9 to TRBJ2-7; D is undetermined. Germline CDR1 SEHNR, CDR2 FQNEAQ (reference sequence). Trimming removed 5 bases at V and 7 bases at J, with 18 bases between. The CDR3 runs 14 residues. CDR3: CASSISKTMGEQYF. CDR3 nucleotides: TGTGCCAGCAGCATCTCAAAAACAATGGGGGAGCAGTACTTC.

This clonotype was seen repeatedly, ten times or more. This sequence joins TRBV12-5 and TRBJ2-7; no firm D call. The CDR3 runs 17 residues. The germline V gene has CDR1 LGHNT and CDR2 FRNRAP. V dropped 3 bases and J dropped 1 base, with 19 bases sitting between them. CDR3 protein: CASGFISIGVRSYEQYF. The DNA of the CDR3 is TGTGCTAGTGGTTTTATTTCGATCGGAGTTAGGTCCTACGAGCAGTACTTC.

Only a few counts were recorded for this clonotype. The chain employs TRBV30 and TRBJ2-7, with D perhaps TRBD1 (5 bases). The CDR3 is made up of 17 amino acids. V was cut by 0 bases and J by 0 bases, with 18 bases left in between. The germline gives CDR1 GTSNPN, CDR2 SVGIG (reference sequence). Here the CDR3 reads CAWSVSGGAVRSYEQYF. CDR3 nucleotides: TGTGCCTGGAGTGTATCGGGTGGGGCAGTCCGCTCCTACGAGCAGTACTTC. The full variable domain, its missing parts supplied by reference TRBV30 and TRBJ2-7, is SQTIHQWPATLVQPVGSPLSLECTVEGTSNPNLYWYRQAAGRGLQLLFYSVGIGQISSEVPQNLSASRPQDRQFILSSKKLLLSDSGFYLCAWSVSGGAVRSYEQYFGPGTRLTVT.

This clonotype was detected a few times. V and J are TRBV29-1 and TRBJ2-7; a weak D match, TRBD2 (6 bases). Trimming removed 7 bases at V and 1 base at J, with 14 bases between. CDR3 length: 13 amino acids. Germline V lookup: CDR1 SQVTM, CDR2 ANQGSEA. The CDR3 region has the DNA TGCAGCGCAAGCGGGTTTTTATCCTACGAGCAGTACTTC. The encoded protein is CSASGFLSYEQYF.

The table lists this clonotype with many counts. DNA of the CDR3: TGTGCCAGCACCGGCGCGGCTAGCGGGAAAAACATTCAGTACTTC. Amino acid sequence: CASTGAASGKNIQYF. The V gene is TRBV7-2, the J gene TRBJ2-4, with 8 positions matching TRBD2. V lost 7 bases and J lost 4; bases outside the gene matches: 9. This CDR3 contains 15 residues. Germline V CDR1 and CDR2: SGHTA, FQGNSA.

This clonotype has a count of ten or more. The CDR3 protein is CASSGSGKAEAFF. Here the CDR3 DNA reads TGTGCCAGCTCTGGCTCAGGAAAGGCTGAAGCTTTCTTT. This chain links TRBV28 with TRBJ1-1; D remains unclear. Trimming stripped 8 bases from V and 6 bases from J, with 16 bases between. Germline V CDR1 and CDR2: MDHEN, SYDVKM. This CDR3 is built from 13 residues.

This clonotype occurred many times. V gene TRBV7-2 combines with J gene TRBJ2-5; a weak D match, TRBD1 (6 bases). V was pared by 5 bases and J by 1 base, with 11 bases between. The CDR3 spans 14 residues. From germline, CDR1 is SGHTA and CDR2 FQGNSA. This CDR3 is CASSVGHSQETQYF. The CDR3, as DNA: TGTGCCAGCAGCGTGGGACACTCCCAAGAGACCCAGTACTTC.

This clonotype occurred many times. The chain combines TRBV7-3 with TRBJ2-2; D not resolved. Germline CDR1 SGHTA, CDR2 FQGTGA. Trimming cost V 0 bases and J 2 bases, with 13 bases left between them. The CDR3 is 17 amino acids. This CDR3 reads CASSLTGVRLNTGELFF. CDR3 DNA: TGTGCCAGCAGCTTAACTGGGGTGCGGCTTAACACCGGGGAGCTGTTTTTT.

In its sample, this clonotype ranks as medium-sized. The chain recombines TRBV7-2 with TRBJ1-6, with TRBD1 identical over 8 bases. Per the germline V gene, CDR1 is SGHTA and CDR2 is FQGNSA. The CDR3 is 17 amino acids. After removal of 5 bases from V and 5 bases from J, the junction contained 11 bases not matched to a gene. CDR3 nucleotides: TGTGCCAGCAGCCTCCGACAGGGGTGGATTAATAATTCACCCCTCCACTTT. Protein product: CASSLRQGWINNSPLHF.

This clonotype was picked up many times. The chain uses TRBV11-2 and TRBJ2-4; TRBD2 is a possible D gene (5 bases). In germline, CDR1 is SGHAT, CDR2 FQNNGV. The CDR3 totals 14 residues. Trimming took 5 bases from V and 6 from J, leaving 14 bases between them. In nucleotides, the CDR3 is TGTGCCAGCAGCCCCCCGGGAATAGGAAACATTCAGTACTTC. This gives the protein CASSPPGIGNIQYF.

This clonotype was counted a few times. This chain connects TRBV7-2 to TRBJ2-5, with 9 bases matching TRBD1. Germline assignment: CDR1 SGHTA and CDR2 FQGNSA. With 4 bases clipped from V and 2 bases from J, the junction kept 8 bases outside the gene matches. There are 16 residues in the CDR3. The CDR3 bases are TGTGCCAGCAGCTCACCTCCTGGACAGGGGCAAGAGACCCAGTACTTC. Its protein product is CASSSPPGQGQETQYF.

This clonotype was found many times. This sequence joins TRBV12-3 or TRBV12-4 and TRBJ2-6, with TRBD2 matching 8 bases. The CDR3 sequence is 15 residues long. Trimming removed 5 bases from V and 7 bases from J; junction bases left unmatched: 7. This CDR3 is CASSPREGLANVLTF. In DNA form, the CDR3 reads TGTGCCAGCAGTCCCCGGGAGGGGCTAGCCAACGTCCTGACTTTC.

This clonotype was seen many times. V is TRBV5-1 and J is TRBJ2-7, with unresolved D. Trimming removed 3 bases at V and 7 bases at J, with 11 bases between. The CDR3 loop spans 12 amino acids. The V gene's germline CDR1 is SGHRS and CDR2 YFSETQ. The CDR3 region has the DNA TGCGCCAGCAGCTCCCTTTGGGGAGAGCAGTACTTC. It codes for CASSSLWGEQYF.

This clonotype was observed a handful of times. The chain uses TRBV3-1 and TRBJ2-3; TRBD1 agrees at 7 bases. Germline CDR1 and CDR2: LGHDT and YNNKEL (reference sequence). The CDR3 spans 14 residues. V was pared by 4 bases and J by 7 bases, with 8 bases of the junction left unmatched. As DNA, the CDR3 is TGTGCCAGCAGCCCACAGGGGTGGGAAAATACGCAGTATTTT. Its translation is CASSPQGWENTQYF.

This clonotype showed up many times. V and J are TRBV4-1 and TRBJ1-3; no reliable D call. CDR3 length: 13 residues. V dropped 1 base and J dropped 2 bases, with 3 bases sitting between them. CDR1 MGHRA and CDR2 YSYEKL come from the germline V gene. The CDR3 sequence is CASSQVAGNTIYF. In DNA, the CDR3 is TGCGCCAGCAGCCAAGTAGCTGGAAACACCATATATTTT.

This clonotype came up a few times. Here the CDR3 reads CASSLDGPNQPQHF. The CDR3 DNA sequence: TGTGCCAGCAGCTTGGACGGCCCCAATCAGCCCCAGCATTTT. This chain links TRBV7-9 with TRBJ1-5; D is unresolved. Looked up from germline, CDR1 is SEHNR and CDR2 is FQNEAQ (reference sequence). V lost 3 bases and J lost 3, with 9 bases in between. CDR3 length: 14 residues. Looking up the rest from reference TRBV7-9 and TRBJ1-5 gives the full variable domain: DTGVSQNPRHKITKRGQNVTFRCDPISEHNRLYWYRQTLGQGPEFLTYFQNEAQLEKSRLLSDRFSAERPKGSFSTLEIQRTEQGDSAMYLCASSLDGPNQPQHFGDGTRLSIL.

Only a few counts were recorded for this clonotype. The genes are TRBV6-2 or TRBV6-3 and TRBJ2-3; tentative D call: TRBD1 (6 bases). The CDR3 loop spans 15 amino acids. V lost 2 bases and J lost 2, with 11 bases in between. CDR1 and CDR2 (germline): MNHEY, SVGEGT. CDR3 protein: CASSYRGTPTDTQYF. DNA for the CDR3: TGTGCCAGCAGTTACAGGGGGACACCCACAGATACGCAGTATTTT.